This T cell receptor beta chain comes out of a study of T cell clonotyping in hematopoietic cell transplantation. Assay used: immunoSEQ multiplex PCR; TCRdb lists only in-frame clones, some missing. Of 9,000 to 15,000 clones in the sample, about half were seen once. This clone has a handful of counts. Its antigen is still unknown. V lost 1 base, J lost 4 bases, and 6 bases lay in between. This CDR3 has 13 residues. From germline, CDR1 is MNHEY and CDR2 SVGAGI. Study-wide points: Pathologically expanded recipient clonotypes increased progressively from day 30 to day 180 as diversity fell. No sorting was done, leaving CD4 and CD8 contributions mixed.

The source of this sequence is a man aged 45-65 years in good health. Some clones in this sample may be carry-over from other donors' samples. The sequenced material came from peripheral blood mononuclear cells. The chain couples TRBV6-5 to TRBJ2-3, with D unresolved. CDR3 protein: CASSYFGSDTQYF. The CDR3 nucleotides read TGTGCCAGCAGTTACTTTGGGTCAGATACGCAGTATTTT.